This TCR beta chain is from a study of T cells after yellow fever vaccination. Findings and limits, study-wide: Within FACS-sorted repertoires, abundant clonotypes contaminating from the bulk population could be present. Subsequent booster samples again held most clones from primary vaccination (nearly 98% CD4, roughly 91% CD8).

TCRdb re-called the 5' RACE reads with MiXCR, one entry per CDR3 protein. The data show a few hundred thousand distinct CDR3 sequences, 6.2% seen once. The CDR3 loop spans 16 amino acids. The junction had 6 bases not matched to a gene; V was cut back by 5 bases and J by 7 bases. Germline-derived CDR1 and CDR2 are SEHNR and FQNEAQ (reference sequence). This clonotype showed up just a few times. Its antigen is as yet unknown. The sample was PBMCs, taken 5 days after the yellow fever booster vaccination. The receptor was derived from a man between 25 and 39 years old who received the YFV17D yellow fever vaccine. The chain joins TRBV7-9 to TRBJ2-3, with 16 bases matching TRBD2. The CDR3 sequence: CASSPGLAGGGNTQYF. In DNA form, the CDR3 reads TGTGCCAGCAGCCCGGGACTAGCGGGAGGGGGAAATACGCAGTATTTT.